The sequence of this T cell receptor beta chain was determined in a study of OX40 agonist ivuxolimab in advanced cancers. Points from the study as a whole: Nonresponders included some who also had low normalized T-cell clonal expansion.

About this clone: Its antigen remains unidentified.

The table came from immunoSEQ multiplex PCR; TCRdb's copy has only in-frame clones and leaves some out. The top ten hold 11% to 15% of the sample, which has fewer than 70,000 clones, 75% to 95% seen once. The CDR3 contains 12 residues. Germline V gene lookup returns CDR1 KGHSH and CDR2 LQKENI. The V gene lost 4 bases and the J gene lost 4 bases, with 4 bases spanning the gap. The TCR originated in an adult with an advanced solid tumor such as melanoma, head and neck, liver or kidney cancer. The J gene is TRBJ2-2, the V gene TRBV18; no clear D. The specimen comprised CD4+ or CD8+ T cells sorted from blood, sampled in a trial of the OX40 agonist ivuxolimab. In DNA, the CDR3 is TGTGCCAGCTCACGCTTCACCGGGGAGCTGTTTTTT. Translating gives CASSRFTGELFF.